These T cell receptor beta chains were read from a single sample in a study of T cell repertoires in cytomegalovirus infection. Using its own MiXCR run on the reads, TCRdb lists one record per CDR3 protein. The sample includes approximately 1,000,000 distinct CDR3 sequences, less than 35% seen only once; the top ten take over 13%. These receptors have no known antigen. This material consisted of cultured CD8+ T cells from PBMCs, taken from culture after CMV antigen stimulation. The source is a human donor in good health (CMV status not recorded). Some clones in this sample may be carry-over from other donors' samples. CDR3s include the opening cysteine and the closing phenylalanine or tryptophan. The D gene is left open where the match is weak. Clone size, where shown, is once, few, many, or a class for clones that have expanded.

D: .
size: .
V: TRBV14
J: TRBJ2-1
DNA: TGTGCCAGCAGCCAACCCGGGTGGGGGTCCTACAATGAGCAGTTCTTC
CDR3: CASSQPGWGSYNEQFF

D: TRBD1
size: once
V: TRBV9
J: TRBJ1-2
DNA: TGTGCCAGCAGCGTAGAGGACAGGGTGTCCTATGGCTACACCTTC
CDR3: CASSVEDRVSYGYTF

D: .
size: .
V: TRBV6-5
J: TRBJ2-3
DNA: TGTGCCAGCCGCCTTGTGGGCTTGCAATCTGATACGCAGTATTTT
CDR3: CASRLVGLQSDTQYF

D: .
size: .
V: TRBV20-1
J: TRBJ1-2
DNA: TGCAGTGCTAGAGGGGGCCGTACGGGGGGGCTTGGCTACACCTTC
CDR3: CSARGGRTGGLGYTF

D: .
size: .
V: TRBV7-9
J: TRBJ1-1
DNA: TGTGCCAGCAGCCCCGATGGGGAGGCTGAAGCTTTCTTT
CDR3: CASSPDGEAEAFF

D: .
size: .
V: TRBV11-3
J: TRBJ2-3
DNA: TGTGCCAGCAGCTTCGAATCCTCTAGCACAGATACGCAGTATTTT
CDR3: CASSFESSSTDTQYF

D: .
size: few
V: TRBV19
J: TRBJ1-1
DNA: TGTGCCAGTAGTATCCTCGGAAACACTGAAGCTTTCTTT
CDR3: CASSILGNTEAFF

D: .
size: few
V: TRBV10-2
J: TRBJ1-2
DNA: TGCGCCAGCAGTGAGTCAAGGAGCGGTGGCGTGGGCTATGGCTACACCTTC
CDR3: CASSESRSGGVGYGYTF

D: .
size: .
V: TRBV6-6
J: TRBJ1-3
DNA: TGTGCCAGCAGCCGGGACACCATATATTTT
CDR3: CASSRDTIYF

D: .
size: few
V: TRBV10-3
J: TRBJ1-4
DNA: TGTGCCATCAGTGACAGGAGTAATGAAAAACTGTTTTTT
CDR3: CAISDRSNEKLFF

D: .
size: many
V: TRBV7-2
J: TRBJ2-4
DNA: TGTGCCAGCAGCTTCTGGGTGGTCGCGGGAAAAGAATTAGCCAAAAACATTCAGTACTTC
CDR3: CASSFWVVAGKELAKNIQYF

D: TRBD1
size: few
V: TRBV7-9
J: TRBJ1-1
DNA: TGTGCCAGCAGCTCCGGACAGGGCGAGGGCACTGAAGCTTTCTTT
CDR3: CASSSGQGEGTEAFF

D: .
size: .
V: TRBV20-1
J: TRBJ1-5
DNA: TGCAGTGCTAGAGATCGGAATAAGGGAGGGGCGGGAGGTCAGCCCCAGCATTTT
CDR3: CSARDRNKGGAGGQPQHF

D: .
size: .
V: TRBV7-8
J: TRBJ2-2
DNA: TGTGCCAGCAGCCCTCCTGGACACCTGAACACCGGGGAGCTGTTTTTT
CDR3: CASSPPGHLNTGELFF

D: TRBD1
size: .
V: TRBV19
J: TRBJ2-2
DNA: TGTGCCAGCCGGACAGGGACGAACACCGGGGAGCTGTTTTTT
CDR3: CASRTGTNTGELFF

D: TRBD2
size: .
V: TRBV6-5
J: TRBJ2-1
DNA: TGTGCCAGCAGTTCCGGACTAGACACGTACAATGAGCAGTTCTTC
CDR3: CASSSGLDTYNEQFF

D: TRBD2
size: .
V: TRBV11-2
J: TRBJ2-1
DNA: TGTGCCAGCAGCTTCATCGGGGGGGTTGAGCAGTTCTTC
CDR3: CASSFIGGVEQFF

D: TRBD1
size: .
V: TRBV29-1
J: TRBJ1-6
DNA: TGCAGCGTTAGACTTGCAGGGGGAAATTCACCCCTCCACTTT
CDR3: CSVRLAGGNSPLHF

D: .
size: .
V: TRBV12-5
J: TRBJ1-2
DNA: TGTGCTAGTGCCGAACAGGGTCGAAACTATGGCTACACCTTC
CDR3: CASAEQGRNYGYTF

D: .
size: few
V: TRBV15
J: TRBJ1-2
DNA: TGTGCCACCAGCAGAGATGGACAGAACAGCTATGGCTACACCTTC
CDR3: CATSRDGQNSYGYTF

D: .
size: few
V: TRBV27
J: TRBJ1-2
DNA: TGTGCCAGCAGCCCTGGGGATGAAGGGGATGGCTACACCTTC
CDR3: CASSPGDEGDGYTF

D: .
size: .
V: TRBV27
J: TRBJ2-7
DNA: TGTGCCAGCAGCCTGAAAGGCGAAGCCGACGAGCAGTACTTC
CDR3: CASSLKGEADEQYF

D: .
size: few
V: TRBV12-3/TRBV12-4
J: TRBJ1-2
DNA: TGTGCCAGCAGTTGGACAGCTACTAACTATGGCTACACCTTC
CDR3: CASSWTATNYGYTF

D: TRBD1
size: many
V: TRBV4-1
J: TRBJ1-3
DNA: TGCGCCAGCAGCCAACCCGGGACAGCAGACTCTGGAAACACCATATATTTT
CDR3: CASSQPGTADSGNTIYF

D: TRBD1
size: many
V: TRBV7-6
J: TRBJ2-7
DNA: TGTGCCAGCAGCCAGAGACAGGGCACCTACGAGCAGTACTTC
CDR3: CASSQRQGTYEQYF